This T cell receptor beta chain was identified during a study of response to subunit inactivated influenza vaccine. A single record per CDR3 protein comes from TCRdb applying MiXCR to the RT-PCR reads. The data contain about 780,000 distinct CDR3 sequences, approximately 17% of them singletons. Study-wide results and caveats: Few new T cells, the authors suggested, are recruited by each seasonal influenza vaccination.

The CDR3 consists of 18 residues. Germline-derived CDR1 and CDR2 are MDHEN and SYDVKM. The ends lost 5 bases at V and 0 bases at J; junction bases unmatched: 5. This clonotype was seen just once. The target antigen is unknown. The chain links TRBV28 to TRBJ2-1; 15 bases agree with TRBD2. The source was PBMCs from blood, collected less than 6 days after vaccination. This sequence was found in a man aged 45-65 years who received an inactivated influenza vaccine. The CDR3 loop reads CASSPGLAGGRSYNEQFF. The CDR3 nucleotides are TGTGCCAGCAGTCCGGGACTAGCGGGGGGACGCTCCTACAATGAGCAGTTCTTC.